This T cell receptor beta chain was documented in a study of OX40 agonist ivuxolimab in advanced cancers. Study-level findings and limits: Doses of 0.1 to 3.0 mg/kg were accompanied by clonal expansion of CD4+ and CD8+ blood T cells by week 6. CD8+ T cells were the subset that, on average, had more expanded clones than CD4+.

This CDR3 is built from 14 residues. The germline V and J ends were trimmed by 1 base and 10 bases, with 15 bases remaining between them. Germline V gene sequence: CDR1 MNHNS, CDR2 SASEGT. Comment on this clone: Its antigen is as yet unknown.

Data came from immunoSEQ multiplex PCR; TCRdb stores just in-frame clones and leaves some out. The sample includes around 40,000 clones, 70% to 90% of them seen just once. The clonotype was recovered from an adult with an advanced solid tumor such as melanoma, head and neck, liver or kidney cancer. The material sequenced was CD4+ or CD8+ T cells sorted from blood, taken in a trial of the OX40 agonist ivuxolimab. V usage is TRBV6-1 and J usage is TRBJ2-3; the D is unclear. The CDR3 DNA follows: TGTGCCAGCAGTGAAGTACTGCCGTTGGATCCGCAGTATTTT. Its protein product is CASSEVLPLDPQYF.